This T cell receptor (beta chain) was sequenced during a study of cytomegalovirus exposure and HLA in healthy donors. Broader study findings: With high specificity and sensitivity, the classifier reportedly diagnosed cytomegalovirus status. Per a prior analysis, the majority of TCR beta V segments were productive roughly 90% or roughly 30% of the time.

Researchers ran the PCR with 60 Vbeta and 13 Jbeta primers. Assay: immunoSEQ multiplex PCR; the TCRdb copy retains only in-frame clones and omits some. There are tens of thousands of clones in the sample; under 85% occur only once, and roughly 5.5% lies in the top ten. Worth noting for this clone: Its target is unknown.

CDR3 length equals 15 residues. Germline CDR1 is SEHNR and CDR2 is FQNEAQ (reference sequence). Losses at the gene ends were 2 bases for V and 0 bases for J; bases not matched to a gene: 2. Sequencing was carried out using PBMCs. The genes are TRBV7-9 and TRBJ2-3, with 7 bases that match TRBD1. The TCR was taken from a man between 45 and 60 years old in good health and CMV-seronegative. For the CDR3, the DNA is TGTGCCAGCAGCTTATCCAGGGGGAGCACAGATACGCAGTATTTT. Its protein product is CASSLSRGSTDTQYF.